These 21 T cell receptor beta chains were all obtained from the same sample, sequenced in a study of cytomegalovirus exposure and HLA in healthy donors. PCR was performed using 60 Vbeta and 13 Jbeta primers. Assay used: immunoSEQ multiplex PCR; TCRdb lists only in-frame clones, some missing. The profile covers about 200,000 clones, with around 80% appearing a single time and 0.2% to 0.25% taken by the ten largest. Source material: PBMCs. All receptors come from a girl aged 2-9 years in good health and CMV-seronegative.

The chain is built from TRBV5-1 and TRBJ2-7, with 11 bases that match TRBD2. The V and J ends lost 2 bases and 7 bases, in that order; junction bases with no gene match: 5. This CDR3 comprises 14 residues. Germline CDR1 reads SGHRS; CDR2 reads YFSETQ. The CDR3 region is CASSLLAGAWEQYF. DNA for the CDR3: TGCGCCAGCAGCTTACTAGCGGGAGCCTGGGAGCAGTACTTC.

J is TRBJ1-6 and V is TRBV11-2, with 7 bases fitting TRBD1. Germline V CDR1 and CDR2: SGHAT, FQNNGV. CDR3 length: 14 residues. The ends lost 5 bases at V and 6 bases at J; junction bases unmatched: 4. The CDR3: CASSPKGANSPLHF. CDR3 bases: TGTGCCAGCAGCCCAAAGGGGGCTAATTCACCCCTCCACTTT.

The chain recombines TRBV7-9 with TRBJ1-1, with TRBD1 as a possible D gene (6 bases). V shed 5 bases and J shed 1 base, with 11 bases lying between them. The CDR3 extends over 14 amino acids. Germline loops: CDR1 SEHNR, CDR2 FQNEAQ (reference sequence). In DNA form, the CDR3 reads TGTGCCAGCAGCCCGGGGACAACGAACACTGAAGCTTTCTTT. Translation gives CASSPGTTNTEAFF.

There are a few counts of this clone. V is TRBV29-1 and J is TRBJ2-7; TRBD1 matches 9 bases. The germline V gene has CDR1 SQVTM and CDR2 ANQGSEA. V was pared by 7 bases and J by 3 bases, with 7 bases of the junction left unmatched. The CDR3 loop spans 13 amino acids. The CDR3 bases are TGCAGCGCTTCCGGGACAGGGAACTACGAGCAGTACTTC. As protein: CSASGTGNYEQYF.

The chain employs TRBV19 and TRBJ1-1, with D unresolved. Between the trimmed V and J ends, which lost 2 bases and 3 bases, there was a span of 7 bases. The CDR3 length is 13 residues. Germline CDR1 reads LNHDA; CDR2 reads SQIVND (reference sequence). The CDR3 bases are TGTGCCAGTAGTATATGGTCGGACACTGAAGCTTTCTTT. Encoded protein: CASSIWSDTEAFF.

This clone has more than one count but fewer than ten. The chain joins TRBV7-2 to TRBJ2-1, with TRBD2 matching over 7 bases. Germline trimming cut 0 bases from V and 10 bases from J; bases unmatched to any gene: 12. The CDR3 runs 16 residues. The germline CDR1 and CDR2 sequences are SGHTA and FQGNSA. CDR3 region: CASSLASAGASYEQFF. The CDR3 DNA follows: TGTGCCAGCAGCTTAGCATCGGCGGGAGCAAGCTACGAGCAGTTCTTC.

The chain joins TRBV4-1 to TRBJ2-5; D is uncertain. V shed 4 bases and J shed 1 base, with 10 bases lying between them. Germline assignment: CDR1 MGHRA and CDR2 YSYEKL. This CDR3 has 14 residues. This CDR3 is CASSLAVSQETQYF. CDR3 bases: TGCGCCAGCAGCCTCGCGGTCAGCCAAGAGACCCAGTACTTC.

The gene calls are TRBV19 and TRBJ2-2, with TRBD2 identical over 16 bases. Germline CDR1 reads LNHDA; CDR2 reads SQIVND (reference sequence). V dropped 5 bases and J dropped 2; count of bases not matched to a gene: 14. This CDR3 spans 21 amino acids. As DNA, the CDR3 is TGTGCCAGTAGTGTACCCGGGACTAGCGGGGGGGCCGGTATTAACACCGGGGAGCTGTTTTTT. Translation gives CASSVPGTSGGAGINTGELFF.

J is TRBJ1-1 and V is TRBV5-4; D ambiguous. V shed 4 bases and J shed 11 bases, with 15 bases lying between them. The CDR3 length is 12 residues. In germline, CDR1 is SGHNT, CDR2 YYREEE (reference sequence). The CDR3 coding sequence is TGTGCCAGCAGCGCCTTTGGAGGGAGGGCTTTCTTT. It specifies CASSAFGGRAFF. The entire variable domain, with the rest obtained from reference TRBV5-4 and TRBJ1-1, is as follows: ETGVTQSPTHLIKTRGQQVTLRCSSQSGHNTVSWYQQALGQGPQFIFQYYREEENGRGNFPPRFSGLQFPNYSSELNVNALELDDSALYLCASSAFGGRAFFGQGTRLTVV.

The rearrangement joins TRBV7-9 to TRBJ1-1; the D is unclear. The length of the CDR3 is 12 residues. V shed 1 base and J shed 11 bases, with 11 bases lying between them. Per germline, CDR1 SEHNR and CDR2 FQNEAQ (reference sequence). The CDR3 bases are TGTGCCAGCAGCTTAGAACTCTTTAACGCTTTCTTT. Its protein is CASSLELFNAFF.

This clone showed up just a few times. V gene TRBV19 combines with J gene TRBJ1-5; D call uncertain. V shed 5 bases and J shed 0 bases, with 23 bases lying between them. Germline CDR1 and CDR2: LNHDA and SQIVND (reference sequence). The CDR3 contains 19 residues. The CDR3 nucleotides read TGTGCCAGTAGTCCGAGACCACCCCCCGGGGATGGTAGCAATCAGCCCCAGCATTTT. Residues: CASSPRPPPGDGSNQPQHF.

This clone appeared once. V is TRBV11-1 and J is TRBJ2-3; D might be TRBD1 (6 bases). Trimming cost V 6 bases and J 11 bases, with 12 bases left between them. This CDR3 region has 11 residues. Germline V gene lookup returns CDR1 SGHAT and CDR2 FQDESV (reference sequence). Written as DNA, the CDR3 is TGTGCCAGCAGTCTAAGGGGGATGCAGTATTTT. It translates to CASSLRGMQYF. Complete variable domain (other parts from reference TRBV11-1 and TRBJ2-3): EAEVAQSPRYKITEKSQAVAFWCDPISGHATLYWYRQILGQGPELLVQFQDESVVDDSQLPKDRFSAERLKGVDSTLKIQPAELGDSAMYLCASSLRGMQYFGPGTRLTVL.

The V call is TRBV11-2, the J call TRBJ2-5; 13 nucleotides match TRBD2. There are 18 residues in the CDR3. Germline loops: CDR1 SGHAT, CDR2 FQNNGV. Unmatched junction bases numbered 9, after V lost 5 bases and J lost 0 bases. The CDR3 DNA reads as TGTGCCAGCAGCCCCTGGACTAGCGGGGGCCCGTACCAAGAGACCCAGTACTTC. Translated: CASSPWTSGGPYQETQYF.

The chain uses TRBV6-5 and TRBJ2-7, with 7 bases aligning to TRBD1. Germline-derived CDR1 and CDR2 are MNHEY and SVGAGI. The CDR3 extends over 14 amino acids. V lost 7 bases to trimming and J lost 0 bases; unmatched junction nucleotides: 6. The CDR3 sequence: CASKMTGSSYEQYF. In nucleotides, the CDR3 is TGTGCCAGCAAAATGACAGGGAGCTCCTACGAGCAGTACTTC.

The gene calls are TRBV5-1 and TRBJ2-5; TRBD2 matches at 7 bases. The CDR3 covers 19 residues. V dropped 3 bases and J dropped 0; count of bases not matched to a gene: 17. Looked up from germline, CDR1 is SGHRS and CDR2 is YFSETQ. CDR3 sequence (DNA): TGCGCCAGCAGCTCCCGGGACTATTCATTCGGCAGGGACCAAGAGACCCAGTACTTC. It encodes CASSSRDYSFGRDQETQYF.

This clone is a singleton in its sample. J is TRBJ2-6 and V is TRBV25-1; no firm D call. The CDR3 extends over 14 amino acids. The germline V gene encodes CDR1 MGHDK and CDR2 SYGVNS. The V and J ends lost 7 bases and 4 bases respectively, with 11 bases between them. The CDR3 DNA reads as TGTGCCAGCACCCCATCCCCCGGGGCCAACGTCCTGACTTTC. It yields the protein CASTPSPGANVLTF.

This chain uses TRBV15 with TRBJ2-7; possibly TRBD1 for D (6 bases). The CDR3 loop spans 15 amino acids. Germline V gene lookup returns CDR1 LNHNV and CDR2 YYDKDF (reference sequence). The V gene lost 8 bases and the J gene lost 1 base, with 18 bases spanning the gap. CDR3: CATSKRDTPSYEQYF. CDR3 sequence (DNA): TGTGCCACCTCTAAACGGGACACCCCTTCCTACGAGCAGTACTTC.

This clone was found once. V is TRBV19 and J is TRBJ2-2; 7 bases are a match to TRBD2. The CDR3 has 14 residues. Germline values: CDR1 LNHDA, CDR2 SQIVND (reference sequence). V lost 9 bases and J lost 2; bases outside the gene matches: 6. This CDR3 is CASRGGVNTGELFF. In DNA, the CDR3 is TGTGCCAGCCGGGGAGGGGTTAACACCGGGGAGCTGTTTTTT.

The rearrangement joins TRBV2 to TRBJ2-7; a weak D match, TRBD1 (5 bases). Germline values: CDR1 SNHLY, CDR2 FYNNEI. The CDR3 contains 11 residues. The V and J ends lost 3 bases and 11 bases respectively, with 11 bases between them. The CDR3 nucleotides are TGTGCCAGCAGTGAGGGGCCGCGTAAGTACTTC. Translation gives CASSEGPRKYF.

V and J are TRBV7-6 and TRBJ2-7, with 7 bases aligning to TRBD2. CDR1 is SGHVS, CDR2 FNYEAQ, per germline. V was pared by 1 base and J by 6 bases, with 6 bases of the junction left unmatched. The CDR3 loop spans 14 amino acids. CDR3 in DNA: TGTGCCAGCAGCTTAGGAGGGGCGGGAGCCGAGCAGTACTTC. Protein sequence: CASSLGGAGAEQYF.

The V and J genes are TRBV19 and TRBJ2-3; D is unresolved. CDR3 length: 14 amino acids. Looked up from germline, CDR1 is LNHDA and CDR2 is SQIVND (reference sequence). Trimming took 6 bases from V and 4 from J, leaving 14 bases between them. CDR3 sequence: CASSTSFPSDTQYF. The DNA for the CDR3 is TGTGCCAGTAGCACGAGCTTCCCGTCAGATACGCAGTATTTT.